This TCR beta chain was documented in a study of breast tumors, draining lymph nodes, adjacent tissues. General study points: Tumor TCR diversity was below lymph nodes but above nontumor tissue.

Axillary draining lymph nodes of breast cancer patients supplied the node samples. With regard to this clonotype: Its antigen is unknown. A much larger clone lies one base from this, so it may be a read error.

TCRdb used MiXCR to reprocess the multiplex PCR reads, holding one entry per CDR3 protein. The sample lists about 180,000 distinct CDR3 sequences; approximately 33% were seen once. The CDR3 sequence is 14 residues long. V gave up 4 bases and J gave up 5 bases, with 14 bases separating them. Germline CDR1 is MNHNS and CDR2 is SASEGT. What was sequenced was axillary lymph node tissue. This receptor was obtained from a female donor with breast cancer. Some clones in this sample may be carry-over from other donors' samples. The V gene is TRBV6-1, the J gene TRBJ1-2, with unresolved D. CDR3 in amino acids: CASSGVGRLYGYTF. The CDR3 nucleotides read TGTGCCAGCAGTGGGGTAGGGCGGCTTTATGGCTACACCTTC.